One sample yielded the 10 T cell receptor beta chains listed below, sequenced in a study of beta chain features in type 1 diabetes. These receptors' antigens are unknown. Expressed TCRB transcripts were sequenced after all isolated RNA was converted to cDNA. Profiled with immunoSEQ multiplex PCR; TCRdb holds only in-frame clones, not every one. In the table there are about 150,000 clones, approximately 8% of which are singletons. Study outcomes and limitations: All four CD4+ subsets from Type 1 diabetes patients carried moderately but significantly shorter TCRB CDR3s.

The sequenced material came from central memory CD4+ T cells from blood. These receptors were collected from a man between 18 and 35 years old with type 1 diabetes.

The chain joins TRBV18 to TRBJ1-4; 10 positions match TRBD1. Germline CDR1 is KGHSH and CDR2 is LQKENI. The CDR3 is made up of 19 amino acids. Trimming at V came to 3 bases and at J to 0 bases, leaving 10 bases not matched to a gene. Written as DNA, the CDR3 is TGTGCCAGCTCACCCCGGACAGGGGGAATGCCTACAACTAATGAAAAACTGTTTTTT. Its translation is CASSPRTGGMPTTNEKLFF.

To note about this clone: The same CDR3 also results from other DNA sequences found in this sample. The chain is built from TRBV19 and TRBJ1-5; perhaps TRBD1 as D (6 bases). The CDR3 covers 14 residues. Germline V gene sequence: CDR1 LNHDA, CDR2 SQIVND (reference sequence). V dropped 5 bases and J dropped 5 bases, with 13 bases sitting between them. The CDR3 DNA reads TGTGCCAGTAGTCGGGGGGGGCTGGATCAGCCCCAGCATTTT. Its protein product is CASSRGGLDQPQHF.

In its sample, this clone was seen a few times. As DNA, the CDR3 is TGTGCCAGCAGCTTAGGCGTGACGTGGGGGGACAATTCACCCCTCCACTTT. This gives the protein CASSLGVTWGDNSPLHF. The rearrangement joins TRBV11-2 to TRBJ1-6, with D possibly matching TRBD1 (5 bases). The V gene lost 1 base and the J gene lost 7 bases, with 17 bases spanning the gap. Germline V lookup: CDR1 SGHAT, CDR2 FQNNGV. There are 17 residues in the CDR3.

This clone turned up a few times. The chain employs TRBV5-1 and TRBJ2-7; possible D gene TRBD2, 5 bases. The CDR3 is 14 amino acids. CDR1 SGHRS and CDR2 YFSETQ come from the germline V gene. The V gene lost 1 base and the J gene lost 2 bases, with 10 bases spanning the gap. The CDR3 spells CASSLTRDPYEQYF. The CDR3 coding sequence is TGCGCCAGCAGCTTGACACGGGATCCCTACGAGCAGTACTTC.

This clone was counted between two and nine times. The rearrangement links TRBV20-1 to TRBJ2-7; D gene ambiguous. The V gene's germline CDR1 is DFQATT and CDR2 SNEGSKA (reference sequence). Between the trimmed V and J ends, which lost 3 bases and 6 bases, there was a span of 9 bases. This CDR3 has 11 residues. CDR3 bases: TGCAGTGCTAGTAATGGGCCCGAGCAGTACTTC. As protein: CSASNGPEQYF.

The rearrangement uses TRBV11-2 and TRBJ2-1; 13 bases match TRBD2. Germline CDR1 is SGHAT and CDR2 is FQNNGV. This CDR3 spans 15 amino acids. Trimming cost V 1 base and J 8 bases; bases outside gene matches: 2. CDR3 loop: CASSLGTSGGHEQFF. The CDR3 region has the DNA TGTGCCAGCAGCTTAGGGACTAGCGGGGGTCATGAGCAGTTCTTC.

This chain connects TRBV19 to TRBJ1-1; possible D gene TRBD1, 6 bases. This CDR3 comprises 13 residues. V was trimmed by 6 bases and J by 3 bases, leaving 11 bases between them. Germline assignment: CDR1 LNHDA and CDR2 SQIVND (reference sequence). CDR3 in DNA: TGTGCCAGTAGCCTAGAGGGGGACACTGAAGCTTTCTTT. Its translation is CASSLEGDTEAFF.

This chain uses TRBV14 with TRBJ1-2, with D perhaps matching TRBD1 (6 bases). The V gene's germline CDR1 is SGHDN and CDR2 FVKESK. With 6 bases removed from V and 5 bases from J, the gap between germline ends came to 13 bases. The CDR3 spans 13 residues. CDR3 loop: CASRGQSRYGYTF. CDR3 bases: TGTGCCAGCAGGGGACAATCGAGGTATGGCTACACCTTC. Using reference TRBV14 and TRBJ1-2 for the parts outside the CDR3, the full variable domain is EAGVTQFPSHSVIEKGQTVTLRCDPISGHDNLYWYRRVMGKEIKFLLHFVKESKQDESGMPNNRFLAERTGGTYSTLKVQPAELEDSGVYFCASRGQSRYGYTFGSGTRLTVV.

This clone was picked up many times. The chain uses TRBV7-2 and TRBJ2-7; perhaps TRBD1 as D (6 bases). CDR3 length: 12 amino acids. Germline V gives CDR1 SGHTA, CDR2 FQGNSA. The V end was cut by 5 bases, the J end by 7 bases, with 12 bases between. The CDR3 region is CASSTGIGEQYF. The CDR3 DNA follows: TGTGCCAGCAGCACAGGGATAGGGGAGCAGTACTTC. Looking up the rest from reference TRBV7-2 and TRBJ2-7 gives the full variable domain: GAGVSQSPSNKVTEKGKDVELRCDPISGHTALYWYRQSLGQGLEFLIYFQGNSAPDKSGLPSDRFSAERTGGSVSTLTIQRTQQEDSAVYLCASSTGIGEQYFGPGTRLTVT.

This rearrangement joins TRBV9 to TRBJ2-2; D may be TRBD2 (6 bases). The CDR3 totals 16 residues. Germline V gene lookup returns CDR1 SGDLS and CDR2 YYNGEE. The V end was cut by 3 bases, the J end by 5 bases, with 17 bases between. In DNA, the CDR3 is TGTGCCAGCAGCGCAACGACGGGAGCGGATACCGGGGAGCTGTTTTTT. Protein: CASSATTGADTGELFF. Supplemented by reference TRBV9 and TRBJ2-2, the full variable domain reads DSGVTQTPKHLITATGQRVTLRCSPRSGDLSVYWYQQSLDQGLQFLIQYYNGEERAKGNILERFSAQQFPDLHSELNLSSLELGDSALYFCASSATTGADTGELFFGEGSRLTVL.